These T cell receptor beta chains were read from a single sample in a study of shared clonotypes between healthy human individuals. Method: immunoSEQ multiplex PCR; TCRdb's copy keeps in-frame clones and lacks some. The profile shows 490,000 or so clones, approximately 80% of them singletons. The specimen sequenced was PBMCs. These receptors were collected from a woman aged 40 to 55 in good health. Some clones in this sample may be carry-over from other donors' samples. The CDR3 runs from the conserved cysteine through the conserved F or W. The D gene is left open where the match is weak. Clone size is not always given. Where it is, it says once, few, many or a class for expanded clones.

size	D	V	J	DNA	CDR3
NA	TRBD1	TRBV19	TRBJ1-5	TGTGCCAGTAGTCCCAGACAGGGGGCAGCTCAGCCCCAGCATTTT	CASSPRQGAAQPQHF
NA	NA	TRBV27	TRBJ2-7	TGTGCCAGCAGTCGTCCGGGACCACTAGGTTACGAGCAGTACTTC	CASSRPGPLGYEQYF
once	TRBD1	TRBV11-2	TRBJ1-3	TGTGCCAGCAGTGGGACAGCAGGAAACACCATATATTTT	CASSGTAGNTIYF
NA	NA	TRBV9	TRBJ2-5	TGTGCCAGCAGCGTAGGGGGTGGGCTGGAGACCCAGTACTTC	CASSVGGGLETQYF
NA	TRBD1	TRBV2	TRBJ2-7	TGTGCCAGCAGTGGTGTCAGGGGGCAGTACGACTCCTACGAGCAGTACTTC	CASSGVRGQYDSYEQYF
few	NA	TRBV4-3	TRBJ2-7	TGCGCCAGCAGCCAAGAAGTTGGCAGGGTCTACGAGCAGTACTTC	CASSQEVGRVYEQYF
NA	TRBD2	TRBV9	TRBJ2-1	TGTGCCAGCAGCGTAGCTACTAGCGGGAGGGCAAATGAGCAGTTCTTC	CASSVATSGRANEQFF
NA	NA	TRBV11-2	TRBJ2-7	TGTGCCAGCAGCTTCTACTACGAGCAGTACTTC	CASSFYYEQYF
NA	TRBD2	TRBV5-1	TRBJ2-1	TGCGCCAGCAGCTTGGGGCTAGCGGGAGGAGATGAGCAGTTCTTC	CASSLGLAGGDEQFF
NA	TRBD1	TRBV18	TRBJ2-1	TGTGCCAGCTCACCACGCGACGGACAGGGTTTCAATGAGCAGTTCTTC	CASSPRDGQGFNEQFF
NA	NA	TRBV9	TRBJ2-7	TGTGCCAGCAGCGTAGGTAGGGCCCCTACGAGCGAGCAGTACTTC	CASSVGRAPTSEQYF
NA	TRBD2	TRBV25-1	TRBJ2-7	TGTGCCAGCAGGGGAGCGGGAGGGTACGAGCAGTACTTC	CASRGAGGYEQYF
NA	NA	TRBV7-9	TRBJ1-4	TGTGCCAGCAGCTTTTGGAATGAAAAACTGTTTTTT	CASSFWNEKLFF
few	NA	TRBV7-3	TRBJ2-2	TGTGCCAGCGCCCGAGAGCCCGACTTCACCGGGGAGCTGTTTTTT	CASAREPDFTGELFF
many	NA	TRBV20-1	TRBJ2-1	TGCAGTGCTACGAACGCTGAGCAGTTCTTC	CSATNAEQFF
NA	NA	TRBV28	TRBJ2-1	TGTGCCAGCAGTCCTCGACTAGATCTGGATGAGCAGTTCTTC	CASSPRLDLDEQFF
NA	TRBD2	TRBV2	TRBJ2-7	TGTGCCAGCAGTGCCCCTGCCATACTAGCGGATACCTACGAGCAGTACTTC	CASSAPAILADTYEQYF
NA	TRBD2	TRBV5-1	TRBJ2-7	TGCGCCAGCAGCCACCCCTTGGAGCGGGAGACCTCCTACGAGCAGTACTTC	CASSHPLERETSYEQYF
once	TRBD2	TRBV5-1	TRBJ2-1	TGCGCCAGCAGCTTGGTGGCTAGCGGGAGGAATGAGCAGTTCTTC	CASSLVASGRNEQFF
NA	TRBD2	TRBV5-1	TRBJ2-7	TGCGCCAGCCGCTGGGACCAAACTACTTTAGCGGGTCGAACCTACGAGCAGTACTTC	CASRWDQTTLAGRTYEQYF
many	TRBD1	TRBV18	TRBJ1-1	TGTGCCAGCTCACCACGATCGAGGGGGCGGGACACTGAAGCTTTCTTT	CASSPRSRGRDTEAFF
NA	NA	TRBV18	TRBJ2-3	TGTGCCAGCTCACCACCGGGCGTTAGCGTCACAGATACGCAGTATTTT	CASSPPGVSVTDTQYF